One and the same sample provided the 7 T cell receptor beta chains below, sequenced in a study of cytomegalovirus exposure and HLA in healthy donors. TCRdb's copy holds only in-frame clones and misses some; the assay was immunoSEQ multiplex PCR. The table shows roughly 100,000 clones, with about 85% occurring only once. Sequences were obtained from PBMCs. These receptors originate from a woman aged 18-29 years in good health and CMV-seropositive.

J is TRBJ2-3 and V is TRBV7-3; TRBD2 agrees at 10 bases. J was trimmed by 1 base and V by 5 bases; bases with no gene match: 6. This CDR3 is built from 16 residues. The germline CDR1 and CDR2 sequences are SGHTA and FQGTGA. The CDR3 spells CASSPSSGRGTDTQYF. CDR3 nucleotide sequence: TGTGCCAGCAGCCCGTCTAGCGGGAGAGGCACAGATACGCAGTATTTT.

The chain has TRBV9 and TRBJ1-1, with D tentatively TRBD1 (6 bases). Trimming left V 2 bases short and J 4 bases short, with 15 bases between. This CDR3 spans 15 amino acids. The germline gives CDR1 SGDLS, CDR2 YYNGEE. CDR3 in amino acids: CASSVGSGVVTEAFF. The CDR3 DNA reads as TGTGCCAGCAGCGTGGGCTCAGGGGTTGTCACTGAAGCTTTCTTT.

This chain links TRBV5-1 with TRBJ2-1, with D maybe TRBD2 (6 bases). Trimming pared 4 bases from V and 4 bases from J, leaving 18 bases between. Germline values: CDR1 SGHRS, CDR2 YFSETQ. CDR3 length: 16 amino acids. This CDR3 reads CASSEQPPGTYNEQFF. The CDR3, as DNA: TGCGCCAGCAGCGAGCAGCCCCCGGGGACTTACAATGAGCAGTTCTTC.

The chain has TRBV14 and TRBJ1-1, with a tentative D call TRBD1 (6 bases). The V gene's germline CDR1 is SGHDN and CDR2 FVKESK. The V and J ends lost 4 bases and 5 bases respectively, with 14 bases between them. The CDR3 covers 14 residues. CDR3 residues: CASSRNRAWTEAFF. The CDR3 DNA reads as TGTGCCAGCAGCCGCAACAGGGCTTGGACTGAAGCTTTCTTT.

V usage is TRBV28 and J usage is TRBJ1-6; D may be TRBD1 (6 bases). Trimming removed 5 bases at V and 9 bases at J, with 17 bases between. Germline values: CDR1 MDHEN, CDR2 SYDVKM. This CDR3 is 15 amino acids long. DNA for the CDR3: TGTGCCAGCAGTCCGTCAGGGGCCACCACTTCACCCCTCCACTTT. This sequence encodes CASSPSGATTSPLHF.

This chain uses TRBV2 with TRBJ2-6, with 9 bases lining up with TRBD1. Looked up from germline, CDR1 is SNHLY and CDR2 is FYNNEI. Trimming cost V 6 bases and J 2 bases; bases outside gene matches: 2. The CDR3 is 15 amino acids. The CDR3 spells CASRDRGPGANVLTF. In DNA form, the CDR3 reads TGTGCCAGCAGGGACAGGGGACCTGGGGCCAACGTCCTGACTTTC.

In its sample, this clone was seen a few times. The chain employs TRBV5-1 and TRBJ2-5, with a weak D call TRBD2 (6 bases). Trimming cost V 3 bases and J 5 bases, with 20 bases left between them. This CDR3 contains 16 residues. Germline-derived CDR1 and CDR2 are SGHRS and YFSETQ. The CDR3 protein is CASSWPPGGGGETQYF. CDR3 DNA sequence: TGCGCCAGCAGCTGGCCACCCGGGGGTGGCGGGGAGACCCAGTACTTC.